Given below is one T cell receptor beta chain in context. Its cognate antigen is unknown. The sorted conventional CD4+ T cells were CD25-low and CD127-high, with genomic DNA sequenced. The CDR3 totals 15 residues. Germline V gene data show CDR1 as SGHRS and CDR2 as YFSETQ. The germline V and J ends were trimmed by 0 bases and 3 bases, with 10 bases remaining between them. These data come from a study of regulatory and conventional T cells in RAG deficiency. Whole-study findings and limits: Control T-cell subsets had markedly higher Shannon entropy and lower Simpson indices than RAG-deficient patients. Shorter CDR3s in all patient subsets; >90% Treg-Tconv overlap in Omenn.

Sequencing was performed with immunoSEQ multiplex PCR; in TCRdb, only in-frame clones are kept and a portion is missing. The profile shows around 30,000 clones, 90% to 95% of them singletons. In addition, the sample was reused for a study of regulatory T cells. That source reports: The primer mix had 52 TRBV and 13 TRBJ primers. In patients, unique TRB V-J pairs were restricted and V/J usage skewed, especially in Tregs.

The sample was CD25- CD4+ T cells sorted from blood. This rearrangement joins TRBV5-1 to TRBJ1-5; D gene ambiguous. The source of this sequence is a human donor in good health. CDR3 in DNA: TGCGCCAGCAGCTTGGTTGGCAGTTCCAATCAGCCCCAGCATTTT. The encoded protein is CASSLVGSSNQPQHF.